These 11 T cell receptor beta chains originate from one sample sequenced in a study of blood T cell repertoires in COVID-19. The protocol was immunoSEQ multiplex PCR, while the TCRdb copy is restricted to in-frame clones and leaves out a portion. Altogether under 200,000 clones are present, roughly 85% being singletons, with the ten largest covering roughly 1%. The sequencing input was peripheral blood. The receptors come from a middle-aged man with acute or convalescent COVID-19.

The chain uses TRBV6-6 and TRBJ1-1, with D perhaps matching TRBD1 (5 bases). Germline CDR1 MNHNY, CDR2 SVGAGI (reference sequence). V was clipped by 2 bases and J by 1 base, with 8 bases between them. This CDR3 spans 14 amino acids. The CDR3 region has the DNA TGTGCCAGCAGTTACGGGACTTCGAACACTGAAGCTTTCTTT. Protein: CASSYGTSNTEAFF.

The chain recombines TRBV30 with TRBJ2-7; 8 bases are a match to TRBD1. The V gene end was trimmed by 2 bases and the J gene end by 6 bases; junction bases not matched to a gene: 3. CDR3 size: 12 residues. CDR1 is GTSNPN and CDR2 is SVGIG in the germline V gene (reference sequence). The CDR3, as DNA: TGTGCCTGGAGTTTGACAGGGGTCGAGCAGTACTTC. This encodes CAWSLTGVEQYF.

The chain has TRBV5-6 and TRBJ1-1; D uncertain. Germline V gene data show CDR1 as SGHDT and CDR2 as YYEEEE. The CDR3 runs 14 residues. Trimming left V 4 bases short and J 0 bases short, with 10 bases between. The CDR3 here is CASSDRHLNTEAFF. The DNA of the CDR3 is TGTGCCAGCAGCGATCGACACCTGAACACTGAAGCTTTCTTT.

J is TRBJ2-7 and V is TRBV2; D gene ambiguous. CDR1 and CDR2 from the germline V gene are SNHLY and FYNNEI. CDR3 length: 15 residues. V lost 1 base and J 3 bases, leaving 13 bases between the germline ends. This chain's CDR3 is CASSEVGSSHYEQYF. The CDR3 bases are TGTGCCAGCAGTGAAGTGGGCTCTTCTCACTACGAGCAGTACTTC.

V is TRBV27 and J is TRBJ2-1; 7 bases line up with TRBD1. J was trimmed by 0 bases and V by 6 bases; bases with no gene match: 8. The V gene's germline CDR1 is MNHEY and CDR2 SMNVEV (reference sequence). This CDR3 is built from 16 residues. The CDR3 sequence is CASRIGQAFSYNEQFF. The CDR3 nucleotides read TGTGCCAGCAGAATTGGACAGGCCTTCTCCTACAATGAGCAGTTCTTC.

The chain has TRBV19 and TRBJ2-7, with D perhaps matching TRBD2 (6 bases). CDR3 length: 14 residues. CDR1 is LNHDA, CDR2 SQIVND, per germline (reference sequence). V was trimmed by 2 bases and J by 2 bases, leaving 10 bases between them. For the CDR3, the DNA is TGTGCCAGTAGTATAAAGGCGGGGACCTACGAGCAGTACTTC. Its translation: CASSIKAGTYEQYF.

V is TRBV9 and J is TRBJ2-1; no firm D call. The germline gives CDR1 SGDLS, CDR2 YYNGEE. The CDR3 sequence is 12 residues long. V lost 5 bases and J 8 bases, leaving 11 bases between the germline ends. The DNA of the CDR3 is TGTGCCAGCAGTTATAGTTCCGATGAGCAGTTCTTC. Protein sequence: CASSYSSDEQFF.

V usage is TRBV19 and J usage is TRBJ1-5, with TRBD1 matching over 7 bases. V trimming: 8 bases; J trimming: 0 bases; junction bases outside the gene matches: 16. The CDR3 has 18 amino acids. Germline CDR1 is LNHDA and CDR2 is SQIVND (reference sequence). The CDR3: CASFPTGTAGYSNQPQHF. In nucleotides, the CDR3 is TGTGCCAGTTTCCCGACCGGGACAGCTGGTTATAGCAATCAGCCCCAGCATTTT.

The chain joins TRBV7-9 to TRBJ1-1; a possible D gene is TRBD1 (5 bases). The CDR3 has 14 residues. The ends were cut back, 1 base at V and 5 bases at J, with 11 bases in the middle. In germline, CDR1 is SEHNR, CDR2 FQNEAQ (reference sequence). CDR3 in amino acids: CASSLGGGGTEAFF. The CDR3 DNA reads as TGTGCCAGCAGCTTAGGGGGCGGGGGAACTGAAGCTTTCTTT.

This clone was detected once. V is TRBV6-5 and J is TRBJ1-2, with D perhaps TRBD1 (6 bases). The germline gives CDR1 MNHEY, CDR2 SVGAGI. Trimming stripped 5 bases from V and 5 bases from J, with 9 bases between. This CDR3 contains 12 residues. The CDR3 sequence: CASSTTGYGYTF. As DNA, the CDR3 is TGTGCCAGCAGTACGACAGGATATGGCTACACCTTC.

This clone was seen only once. V and J are TRBV25-1 and TRBJ2-3; possibly TRBD2 for D (7 bases). Germline-derived CDR1 and CDR2 are MGHDK and SYGVNS. V gave up 6 bases and J gave up 5 bases, with 12 bases separating them. This CDR3 is 13 amino acids long. The CDR3 loop is CASRRRGGDTQYF. DNA of the CDR3: TGTGCCAGCAGGAGGAGGGGGGGAGATACGCAGTATTTT.